This T cell receptor beta chain emerged from a study of blood T cell repertoires in COVID-19 (dated by TCRdb to 2020 to 2021). For the study in its entirety: Collaborator samples came from the United States, Italy and Spain and covered acute and convalescent phases of COVID-19. The prospective study material was composed of cDNA or gDNA derived from T cells, B-cell-depleted T cells, or PBMCs. Deeply sampled blood TCRbeta repertoires from subjects exposed to, actively infected with, or recovered from COVID-19 were included in the dataset. A freely available public database, intended as a resource for researchers studying the immune response to SARS-CoV-2, is where the repertoires were released. The samples were drawn from the first 160 participants of the ongoing ImmuneRACE study and from 1,254 subjects provided by 6 global collaborators. Nearly every sample came with metadata listing a de-identified subject ID, COVID-19 status, age in years and sex. Where available, HLA class I and class II types were taken from metadata supplied by the sample provider and were not determined by assay-based typing.

TCRbeta CDR3 regions were amplified from genomic DNA using the immunoSEQ Assay, a bias-controlled multiplex PCR. On the authors' methods: The number of nucleated cells in each sample was estimated by amplification of reference gene primers within the assay. To quantify the absolute abundance of each unique TCRbeta CDR3 rearrangement, sequence reads were collapsed and filtered. For each sample, productive Simpson clonality was calculated as the square root of Simpson's diversity index across productive rearrangements. In TCRdb, the immuneACCESS table is reduced to in-frame sequences with V and J assigned. These tables do not hold every clone; where another copy was compared, an unresolved V gene accounts for under half, and the others remain unexplained. The D gene and trimming were derived from the DNA, and the V and J assignments and clone size from that table. The table for this sample lists around 400,000 clones; 90% to 95% of them were counted only once. The ten largest clones represent about 0.78% of the sample.

The paper as a whole reports these results and caveats: The quantity of clinical and demographic metadata differed by source and by participant and was supplied without curation.

Unmatched junction bases come to 8, with V trimmed by 9 bases and J by 8 bases. From the germline V gene (reference sequence), CDR1 is SEHNR and CDR2 is FQNEAQ. There are 13 amino acids in the CDR3, from cysteine to phenylalanine inclusive. Solely the CDR3 DNA is kept, with 39 bases framed from the first base. Participants in the prospective study were aged about 18 to 95 years, lived in about two dozen United States geographic areas, and enrolled through a virtual design. In the prospective study, cohorts were assigned on the basis of participant-reported clinical history obtained from a screening survey and a study questionnaire. Exposed participants had been in contact, within 2 weeks of entering the study, with a person who had a PCR-confirmed or clinician-diagnosed case of COVID-19. In the prospective study, mobile phlebotomists collected whole blood, serum and a nasopharyngeal or oropharyngeal swab from each participant. Prospective study participants could optionally give additional blood draws and questionnaires over an approximately 2-month period. Blood samples from the prospective study were shipped frozen or at room temperature prior to DNA extraction.

Note on this clone: The specificity of this receptor is unknown. No much larger clone is present one base from it, and per-base qualities are unavailable.

The V gene is TRBV7-9 and the J gene is TRBJ2-1, with TRBD1 identical over 9 junction bases. The source of this sequence is a woman aged 40-49 years who had been exposed to COVID-19. Sequencing was carried out using PBMCs or T cells enriched from blood (not recorded which). The DNA sequence is given as TGTGCCAGTGCGGGGACAGGGTTACATGAGCAGTTCTTC. Its translation reads: CASAGTGLHEQFF.